This T cell receptor (beta chain) originates from a study of cytomegalovirus exposure and HLA in healthy donors. Notes on the study in general: Productive rates of about 90% or about 30% were seen for most TCR beta V segments in an earlier analysis. An apparent linkage of common viral pathogens to several of the most significant clusters emerged in a later analysis. Later analysis revealed greater clonal expansion in HLA-associated TCR beta chains than in equally common others.

The PCR ran on 60 Vbeta and 13 Jbeta primers. The table came from immunoSEQ multiplex PCR; TCRdb's copy has only in-frame clones and leaves some out. The sample yields roughly 170,000 clones, 80% seen once. CDR1 is LNHDA and CDR2 is SQIVND in the germline V gene (reference sequence). This CDR3 contains 15 residues. Between the trimmed V and J ends, which lost 7 bases and 5 bases, there was a span of 20 bases. Turning to this clone: As yet, its antigen is unknown. The same CDR3 is also encoded by other DNA sequences in this sample.

The chain has TRBV19 and TRBJ1-2, with D unclear. The sample taken for sequencing was PBMCs. The TCR originated in a man aged 25 to 40 in good health and CMV-seropositive. The CDR3: CASTIGRSDRYGYTF. CDR3 DNA: TGTGCCAGTACCATTGGGAGGAGCGACCGGTATGGCTACACCTTC.